One sample yielded the 12 T cell receptor beta chains listed below, sequenced in a study of OX40 agonist ivuxolimab in advanced cancers. Only in-frame clones appear in the TCRdb table, and some are missing; sequencing was by immunoSEQ multiplex PCR. The table shows around 56,000 clones, with roughly four fifths occurring only once. Here the sequenced sample was CD4+ or CD8+ T cells sorted from blood, taken in a trial of the OX40 agonist ivuxolimab. The receptors were sampled from an adult with an advanced solid tumor such as melanoma, head and neck, liver or kidney cancer.

This chain joins TRBV9 and TRBJ2-2; TRBD1 agrees at 9 bases. The germline V gene has CDR1 SGDLS and CDR2 YYNGEE. The V segment lost 4 bases and the J segment 4 bases; nucleotides outside the gene matches: 8. The CDR3 extends over 16 amino acids. CDR3 in DNA: TGTGCCAGCAGCACACGGGACAGGGAGGTCACCGGGGAGCTGTTTTTT. Translation gives CASSTRDREVTGELFF. Complete variable domain (other parts from reference TRBV9 and TRBJ2-2): DSGVTQTPKHLITATGQRVTLRCSPRSGDLSVYWYQQSLDQGLQFLIQYYNGEERAKGNILERFSAQQFPDLHSELNLSSLELGDSALYFCASSTRDREVTGELFFGEGSRLTVL.

This chain connects TRBV14 to TRBJ1-1; the D gene is possibly TRBD1 (6 bases). CDR3 size: 14 residues. Trimming left V 6 bases short and J 4 bases short, with 15 bases between. Germline assignment: CDR1 SGHDN and CDR2 FVKESK. The CDR3 sequence: CASRSGGLRTEAFF. In DNA, the CDR3 is TGTGCCAGCAGGTCTGGGGGGCTTCGCACTGAAGCTTTCTTT. Supplemented by reference TRBV14 and TRBJ1-1, the full variable domain reads EAGVTQFPSHSVIEKGQTVTLRCDPISGHDNLYWYRRVMGKEIKFLLHFVKESKQDESGMPNNRFLAERTGGTYSTLKVQPAELEDSGVYFCASRSGGLRTEAFFGQGTRLTVV.

This clone was observed once. The CDR3 DNA is TGTGCCAGCAGTGAACTCTCGGGACTAGCGGGAGGACTACAAGAGACCCAGTACTTC. Protein: CASSELSGLAGGLQETQYF. The chain couples TRBV2 to TRBJ2-5, with TRBD2 identical over 15 bases. After removal of 2 bases from V and 2 bases from J, the junction contained 9 bases not matched to a gene. This CDR3 spans 19 amino acids. Germline lookup yields CDR1 SNHLY and CDR2 FYNNEI. Full variable domain (rest looked up from reference TRBV2 and TRBJ2-5): EPEVTQTPSHQVTQMGQEVILRCVPISNHLYFYWYRQILGQKVEFLVSFYNNEISEKSEIFDDQFSVERPDGSNFTLKIRSTKLEDSAMYFCASSELSGLAGGLQETQYFGPGTRLLVL.

The gene calls are TRBV20-1 and TRBJ2-7, with TRBD2 identical over 7 bases. The ends lost 3 bases at V and 5 bases at J; junction bases unmatched: 1. The CDR3 has 11 residues. The V gene's germline CDR1 is DFQATT and CDR2 SNEGSKA (reference sequence). Written as DNA, the CDR3 is TGCAGTGCTAGGGGGGGGAACGAGCAGTACTTC. Translation: CSARGGNEQYF.

This chain connects TRBV5-6 to TRBJ2-5; 8 nucleotides match TRBD1. CDR1 is SGHDT and CDR2 is YYEEEE in the germline V gene. CDR3 size: 16 residues. The V and J ends lost 6 bases and 5 bases, in that order; junction bases with no gene match: 15. CDR3: CASTSGLRDRQETQYF. CDR3 bases: TGTGCCAGCACCTCAGGGCTCCGGGACAGGCAGGAGACCCAGTACTTC.

This chain connects TRBV6-4 to TRBJ1-6; no reliable D call. V lost 0 bases and J lost 6, with 30 bases in between. The germline CDR1 and CDR2 sequences are MRHNA and SNTAGT. CDR3 length: 22 residues. CDR3 DNA sequence: TGTGCCAGCAGTGACTCTTTAAGAAAGGACCTTAAGGCACAACGAATTAATTCACCCCTCCACTTT. This sequence encodes CASSDSLRKDLKAQRINSPLHF.

The V call is TRBV7-8, the J call TRBJ2-1; 10 bases fit TRBD2. Germline assignment: CDR1 SGHVS and CDR2 FQNEAQ. The CDR3 is 16 amino acids. V gave up 5 bases and J gave up 4 bases; unmatched junction bases: 8. Here the CDR3 DNA reads TGTGCCAGCAGCCACCCGGGACTAGCGAATTACAATGAGCAGTTCTTC. Protein: CASSHPGLANYNEQFF.

This clone came up a few times. V gene TRBV7-9 combines with J gene TRBJ1-5, with 7 bases fitting TRBD1. Trimming at V came to 4 bases and at J to 9 bases, leaving 6 bases not matched to a gene. The CDR3 has 13 amino acids. Per the germline V gene, CDR1 is SEHNR and CDR2 is FQNEAQ (reference sequence). The CDR3 region is CASSSDRRRPQHF. CDR3 nucleotides: TGTGCCAGCAGCTCGGACAGGCGGAGGCCCCAGCATTTT.

The CDR3 here is CASSINIQTYEQYF. CDR3 in DNA: TGTGCCAGTAGTATAAACATCCAAACCTACGAGCAGTACTTC. The chain carries TRBV19 and TRBJ2-7, with unresolved D. Germline CDR1 is LNHDA and CDR2 is SQIVND (reference sequence). This CDR3 is built from 14 residues. V lost 2 bases and J lost 2, with 10 bases in between. Complete variable domain (other parts from reference TRBV19 and TRBJ2-7): DGGITQSPKYLFRKEGQNVTLSCEQNLNHDAMYWYRQDPGQGLRLIYYSQIVNDFQKGDIAEGYSVSREKKESFPLTVTSAQKNPTAFYLCASSINIQTYEQYFGPGTRLTVT.

The J gene is TRBJ1-2, the V gene TRBV28, with 8 positions matching TRBD1. Germline V gene data show CDR1 as MDHEN and CDR2 as SYDVKM. Unmatched junction bases numbered 13, after V lost 6 bases and J lost 10 bases. This CDR3 has 14 amino acids. The CDR3 region has the DNA TGTGCCAGCAGCCCATCGGACAGGGTGAATGTCTACACCTTC. Protein sequence: CASSPSDRVNVYTF.

The chain uses TRBV11-2 and TRBJ1-1; D is unclear. Germline V gene lookup returns CDR1 SGHAT and CDR2 FQNNGV. The CDR3 loop spans 13 amino acids. The germline V and J ends were trimmed by 3 bases and 1 base, with 6 bases remaining between them. The CDR3 DNA follows: TGTGCCAGCAGCTTGACACCGAACACTGAAGCTTTCTTT. As protein: CASSLTPNTEAFF.

J is TRBJ2-1 and V is TRBV20-1; no clear D gene. CDR1 DFQATT and CDR2 SNEGSKA come from the germline V gene (reference sequence). CDR3 length equals 11 residues. Trimming left V 6 bases short and J 8 bases short, with 11 bases between. The CDR3 sequence: CSAMFWDEQFF. The CDR3 bases are TGCAGTGCCATGTTTTGGGATGAGCAGTTCTTC.